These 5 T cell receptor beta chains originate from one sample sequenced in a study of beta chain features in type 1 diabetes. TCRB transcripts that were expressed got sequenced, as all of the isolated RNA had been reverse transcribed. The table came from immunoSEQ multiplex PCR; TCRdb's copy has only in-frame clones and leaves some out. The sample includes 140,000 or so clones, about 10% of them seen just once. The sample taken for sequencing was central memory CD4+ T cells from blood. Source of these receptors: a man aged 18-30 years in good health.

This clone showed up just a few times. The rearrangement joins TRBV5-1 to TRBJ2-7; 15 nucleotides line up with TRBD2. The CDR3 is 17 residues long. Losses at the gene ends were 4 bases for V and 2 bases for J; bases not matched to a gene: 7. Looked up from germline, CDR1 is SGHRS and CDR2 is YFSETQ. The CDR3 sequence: CASSHRTSGGAAYEQYF. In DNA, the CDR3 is TGCGCCAGCAGCCACCGGACTAGCGGGGGGGCAGCCTACGAGCAGTACTTC.

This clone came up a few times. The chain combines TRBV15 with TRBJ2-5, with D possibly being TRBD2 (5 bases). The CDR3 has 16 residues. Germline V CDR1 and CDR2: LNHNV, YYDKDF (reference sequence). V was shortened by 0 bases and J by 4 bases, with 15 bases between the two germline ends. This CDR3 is CATSREEARGGETQYF. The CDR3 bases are TGTGCCACCAGCAGAGAGGAAGCGCGCGGAGGAGAGACCCAGTACTTC.

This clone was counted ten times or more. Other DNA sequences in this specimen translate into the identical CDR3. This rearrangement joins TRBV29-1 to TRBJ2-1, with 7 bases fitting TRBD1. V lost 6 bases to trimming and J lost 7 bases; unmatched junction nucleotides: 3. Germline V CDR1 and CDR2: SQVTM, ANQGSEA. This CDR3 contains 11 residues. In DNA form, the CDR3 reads TGCAGCGTGGGCAGGGGGAATGAGCAGTTCTTC. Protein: CSVGRGNEQFF.

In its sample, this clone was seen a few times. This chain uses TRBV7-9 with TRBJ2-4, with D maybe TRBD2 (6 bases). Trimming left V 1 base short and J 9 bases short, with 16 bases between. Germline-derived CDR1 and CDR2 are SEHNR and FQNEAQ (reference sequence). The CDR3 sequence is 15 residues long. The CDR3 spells CASSLESYGSGIQYF. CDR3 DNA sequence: TGTGCCAGCAGCTTAGAGTCTTACGGGAGCGGCATTCAGTACTTC.

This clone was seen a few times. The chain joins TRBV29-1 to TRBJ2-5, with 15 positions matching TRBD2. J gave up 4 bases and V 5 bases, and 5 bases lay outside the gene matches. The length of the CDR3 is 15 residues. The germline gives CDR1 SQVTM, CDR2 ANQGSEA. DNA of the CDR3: TGCAGCGTTCCCACGGGACTAGCGGGGGGAGAGACCCAGTACTTC. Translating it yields CSVPTGLAGGETQYF.